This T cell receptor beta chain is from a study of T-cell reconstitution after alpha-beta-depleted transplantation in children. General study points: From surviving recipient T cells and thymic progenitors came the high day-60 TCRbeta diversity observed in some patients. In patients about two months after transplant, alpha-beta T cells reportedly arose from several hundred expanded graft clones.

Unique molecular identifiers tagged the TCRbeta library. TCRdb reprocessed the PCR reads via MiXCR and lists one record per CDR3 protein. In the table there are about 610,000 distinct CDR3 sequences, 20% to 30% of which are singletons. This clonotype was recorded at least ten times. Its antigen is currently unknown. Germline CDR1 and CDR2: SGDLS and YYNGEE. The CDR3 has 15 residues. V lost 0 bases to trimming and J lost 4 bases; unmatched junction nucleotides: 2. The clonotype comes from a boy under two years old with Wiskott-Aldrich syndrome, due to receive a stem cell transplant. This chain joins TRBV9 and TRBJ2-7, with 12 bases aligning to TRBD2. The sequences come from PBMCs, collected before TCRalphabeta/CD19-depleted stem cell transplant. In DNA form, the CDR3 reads TGTGCCAGCAGCGTAGGACTAGCGGGAGCGTACGAGCAGTACTTC. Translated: CASSVGLAGAYEQYF.